This passage covers 29 T cell receptor beta chains from one sample sequenced in a study of read filtering for tumor transcriptome and immune sequencing. Molecular barcoded adaptors covering alpha/delta and beta/gamma chains were used on roughly 400 ng RNA. TCRdb reprocessed the reads via MiXCR and lists one record per CDR3 protein. The sample carries 30,000 to 50,000 distinct CDR3 sequences, about 12% recorded once. The sample consisted of a population of CD138-negative cells sorted from bone marrow. The receptors were sampled from a donor aged 40 or older with multiple myeloma.

In this sample, this clonotype turned up many times. V and J are TRBV6-1 and TRBJ1-5, with D unclear. Germline V gene data show CDR1 as MNHNS and CDR2 as SASEGT. CDR3 size: 13 residues. V dropped 7 bases and J dropped 6 bases, with 13 bases sitting between them. The CDR3 DNA reads as TGTGCCAGCACGGACGGGATTGTTCAGCCCCAGCATTTT. Amino acids: CASTDGIVQPQHF.

V gene TRBV5-4 combines with J gene TRBJ2-3; no definite D call. The CDR3 is 13 amino acids. CDR1 and CDR2 from the germline V gene are SGHNT and YYREEE (reference sequence). Trimming removed 2 bases at V and 4 bases at J, with 8 bases between. The CDR3 DNA reads as TGTGCCAGCAGCTTTAAGGGCGCAGATACGCAGTATTTT. The encoded protein is CASSFKGADTQYF.

This clonotype was picked up many times. CDR3 DNA sequence: TGCGCCAGCAGCTCGGGGCGCAGGACTACTAAATTCACAGATACGCAGTATTTT. Encoded protein: CASSSGRRTTKFTDTQYF. The chain is built from TRBV5-1 and TRBJ2-3, with D tentatively TRBD2 (6 bases). The CDR3 spans 18 residues. V was shortened by 3 bases and J by 2 bases, with 22 bases between the two germline ends. Germline V gene sequence: CDR1 SGHRS, CDR2 YFSETQ.

About this clonotype: A clone one base away is much larger, so this may be a read error. This sequence joins TRBV11-2 and TRBJ1-1; perhaps TRBD1 as D (5 bases). CDR3 length equals 13 residues. The germline gives CDR1 SGHAT, CDR2 FQNNGV. As DNA, the CDR3 is TGTGCCGGCAGCAGAGGGACGCACACTGAAGCTTTCTTT. Encoded protein: CAGSRGTHTEAFF.

By sample share, this clonotype is medium-sized. The genes are TRBV3-1 and TRBJ1-1; possibly TRBD1 for D (6 bases). The V end was cut by 4 bases, the J end by 2 bases, with 11 bases between. Germline V CDR1 and CDR2: LGHDT, YNNKEL (reference sequence). This CDR3 contains 14 residues. CDR3 bases: TGTGCCAGCAGCCCGCGACAGGCCAACACTGAAGCTTTCTTT. Its translation is CASSPRQANTEAFF.

About this clonotype: A read error is possible here, since a much larger clone lies one base away. The J gene is TRBJ2-5, the V gene TRBV7-9, with 7 bases that match TRBD2. Germline CDR1 SEHNR, CDR2 FQNEAQ (reference sequence). The CDR3 has 14 amino acids. CDR3 nucleotides: TGTGCCAGCGGCTTAACGGGGGGCCAAGAGACCCAGTACTTC. Translating gives CASGLTGGQETQYF.

This clonotype was seen repeatedly, ten times or more. V is TRBV20-1 and J is TRBJ2-3; the D call may be TRBD1 or TRBD2 (5 bases each). CDR3 size: 13 residues. V was trimmed by 3 bases and J by 0 bases, leaving 7 bases between them. The V gene's germline CDR1 is DFQATT and CDR2 SNEGSKA (reference sequence). The CDR3 loop is CSASWDSTDTQYF. The CDR3 DNA reads as TGCAGTGCTAGTTGGGACAGCACAGATACGCAGTATTTT.

This clonotype was detected many times. The genes are TRBV7-9 and TRBJ1-6, with 9 bases fitting TRBD1. The trim removed 5 bases at V and 13 bases at J, leaving 9 bases unmatched. This CDR3 comprises 14 residues. CDR1 and CDR2 (germline): SEHNR, FQNEAQ (reference sequence). The CDR3, as DNA: TGTGCCAGCAGCCTCGGGACAGGGAACTTTCCCCTCCACTTT. It yields the protein CASSLGTGNFPLHF.

This clonotype was recorded at least ten times. The V call is TRBV10-3, the J call TRBJ1-6; maybe TRBD1 (6 bases). Germline V CDR1 and CDR2: ENHRY, SYGVKD. V was cut by 10 bases and J by 0 bases, with 13 bases left in between. The CDR3 has 15 amino acids. CDR3: CATRQDSSYNSPLHF. The CDR3 region has the DNA TGTGCCACCCGACAGGACAGCTCCTATAATTCACCCCTCCACTTT.

Only a few counts were recorded for this clonotype. The V call is TRBV28, the J call TRBJ2-1; 11 bases line up with TRBD2. The CDR3 extends over 13 amino acids. The germline V gene encodes CDR1 MDHEN and CDR2 SYDVKM. V lost 10 bases and J lost 4; bases outside the gene matches: 3. The CDR3 sequence is CATGLAGYNEQFF. The CDR3 nucleotides read TGTGCCACCGGACTAGCGGGTTACAATGAGCAGTTCTTC.

Many counts were recorded for this clonotype. The chain joins TRBV3-1 to TRBJ2-5; D is uncertain. In germline, CDR1 is LGHDT, CDR2 YNNKEL (reference sequence). Trimming took off 1 base at V and 4 bases at J, with 10 bases between the two ends. The CDR3 extends over 14 amino acids. The CDR3 DNA reads as TGTGCCAGCAGCCAAGGATTAGGTGCAGAGACCCAGTACTTC. Translated: CASSQGLGAETQYF.

In its sample, this clonotype was seen many times. V and J are TRBV7-9 and TRBJ1-1; a possible D gene is TRBD1 (5 bases). The CDR3 is 13 residues long. Per germline, CDR1 SEHNR and CDR2 FQNEAQ (reference sequence). Between the trimmed V and J ends, which lost 1 base and 7 bases, there was a span of 10 bases. CDR3: CASSLEGTDEAFF. The DNA for the CDR3 is TGTGCCAGCAGCTTAGAGGGGACGGATGAAGCTTTCTTT.

This clonotype was observed a handful of times. This chain connects TRBV28 to TRBJ1-5, with 8 bases that match TRBD1. Germline values: CDR1 MDHEN, CDR2 SYDVKM. This CDR3 is built from 15 residues. V was pared by 5 bases and J by 3 bases, with 6 bases of the junction left unmatched. CDR3 bases: TGTGCCAGCAGTCCTGACAGGGGATCCAATCAGCCCCAGCATTTT. Its translation is CASSPDRGSNQPQHF.

There are many counts of this clonotype. The rearrangement uses TRBV29-1 and TRBJ1-2; no definite D call. The V end lost 4 bases, the J end lost 7 bases, and 10 bases lay between the germline ends. This CDR3 is 11 amino acids long. Germline values: CDR1 SQVTM, CDR2 ANQGSEA. The CDR3 protein is CSVGGSGGYTF. CDR3 bases: TGCAGCGTTGGGGGATCTGGTGGCTACACCTTC.

This clonotype was seen many times. This chain connects TRBV20-1 to TRBJ2-1, with D perhaps matching TRBD1 (7 bases). This CDR3 is built from 15 residues. Trimming removed 0 bases from V and 8 bases from J, with 17 bases in between. From germline, CDR1 is DFQATT and CDR2 SNEGSKA (reference sequence). Here the CDR3 reads CSAREWRDSAYEQFF. CDR3 coding DNA: TGCAGTGCTAGAGAATGGAGGGACAGTGCCTATGAGCAGTTCTTC.

This clonotype ranks as medium-sized (0.01 to 0.1%). This chain connects TRBV7-9 to TRBJ2-1; 8 bases fit TRBD1. Germline CDR1 is SEHNR and CDR2 is FQNEAQ (reference sequence). V lost 9 bases and J lost 8; bases outside the gene matches: 6. This CDR3 spans 12 amino acids. CDR3 in amino acids: CASGTGRYEQFF. For the CDR3, the DNA is TGTGCCAGTGGGACAGGTCGATATGAGCAGTTCTTC.

Of note for this clonotype: This may come from a read error, since a much larger clone is one base off. The chain couples TRBV10-3 to TRBJ1-4; D uncertain. CDR1 is ENHRY, CDR2 SYGVKD, per germline. This CDR3 has 12 amino acids. Here the CDR3 DNA reads TGTGCCATCAGTGAGTCTGGTGAAAAAGTGTTTTTT. It codes for CAISESGEKVFF.

This clonotype was detected many times. The rearrangement joins TRBV20-1 to TRBJ2-1; D unresolved. The CDR3 totals 13 residues. The V gene lost 0 bases and the J gene lost 6 bases, with 9 bases spanning the gap. In germline, CDR1 is DFQATT, CDR2 SNEGSKA (reference sequence). The CDR3 protein is CSARDWASNEQFF. For the CDR3, the DNA is TGCAGTGCTAGAGATTGGGCGTCCAATGAGCAGTTCTTC.

This clonotype was seen ten or more times. The chain recombines TRBV28 with TRBJ2-2; D may be TRBD2 (6 bases). Trimming stripped 6 bases from V and 0 bases from J, with 14 bases between. Germline V gene sequence: CDR1 MDHEN, CDR2 SYDVKM. This CDR3 region has 16 residues. The CDR3 spells CASSRLWGANTGELFF. In DNA form, the CDR3 reads TGTGCCAGCAGCAGACTCTGGGGGGCGAACACCGGGGAGCTGTTTTTT.

This clonotype was seen repeatedly, ten times or more. The chain joins TRBV29-1 to TRBJ2-7; D remains ambiguous. The CDR3 loop spans 13 amino acids. Trimming removed 0 bases at V and 3 bases at J, with 9 bases between. CDR1 and CDR2 from the germline V gene are SQVTM and ANQGSEA. CDR3 protein: CSVEDGHNYEQYF. The CDR3 DNA is TGCAGCGTTGAAGACGGCCACAACTACGAGCAGTACTTC.

The V and J genes are TRBV20-1 and TRBJ2-5; 9 positions match TRBD1. This CDR3 has 15 residues. Germline V gene data show CDR1 as DFQATT and CDR2 as SNEGSKA (reference sequence). The V and J ends lost 6 bases and 1 base, in that order; junction bases with no gene match: 9. CDR3 amino acids: CSALPGTGSQETQYF. DNA for the CDR3: TGCAGTGCCCTCCCCGGGACAGGGAGCCAAGAGACCCAGTACTTC.

The sample holds many counts of this clonotype. The chain joins TRBV20-1 to TRBJ2-3, with no clear D. In germline, CDR1 is DFQATT, CDR2 SNEGSKA (reference sequence). The CDR3 consists of 13 residues. Trimming pared 3 bases from V and 2 bases from J, leaving 9 bases between. CDR3 in amino acids: CSARGGLTDTQYF. The CDR3, as DNA: TGCAGTGCTAGGGGCGGCCTCACAGATACGCAGTATTTT.

This clonotype came up many times. V and J are TRBV11-2 and TRBJ1-2; D unclear. Trimming cost V 5 bases and J 4 bases, with 11 bases left between them. The CDR3 is made up of 13 amino acids. Germline CDR1 SGHAT, CDR2 FQNNGV. CDR3 amino acids: CASSPRPTYGYTF. CDR3 DNA sequence: TGTGCCAGCAGCCCCCGACCGACCTATGGCTACACCTTC.

The sample holds many counts of this clonotype. The genes are TRBV2 and TRBJ2-2; D is ambiguous. The CDR3 spans 13 residues. The V gene lost 4 bases and the J gene lost 2 bases, with 5 bases spanning the gap. Germline lookup yields CDR1 SNHLY and CDR2 FYNNEI. CDR3 coding DNA: TGTGCCAGCAGTGTTTCAAACACCGGGGAGCTGTTTTTT. Its translation: CASSVSNTGELFF.

This clonotype occurred many times. This chain links TRBV19 with TRBJ2-1, with unresolved D. Trimming left V 7 bases short and J 7 bases short, with 11 bases between. The CDR3 loop spans 12 amino acids. Germline-derived CDR1 and CDR2 are LNHDA and SQIVND (reference sequence). The CDR3 bases are TGTGCCAGTATTGGTGGTGGAAATGAGCAGTTCTTC. Its translation is CASIGGGNEQFF.

This clonotype was seen at least ten times. This chain joins TRBV6-2 or TRBV6-3 and TRBJ2-5; D may be TRBD1 (5 bases). The V gene's germline CDR1 is MNHEY and CDR2 SVGEGT. The CDR3 is 13 amino acids. Trimming pared 5 bases from V and 4 bases from J, leaving 11 bases between. CDR3 sequence: CASSHQGRETQYF. CDR3 coding DNA: TGTGCCAGCAGTCACCAGGGTCGAGAGACCCAGTACTTC.

This clonotype showed up many times. V and J are TRBV28 and TRBJ1-2; a possible D gene is TRBD1 (6 bases). Trimming removed 5 bases at V and 8 bases at J, with 18 bases between. The germline V gene encodes CDR1 MDHEN and CDR2 SYDVKM. The CDR3 covers 14 residues. CDR3 sequence reads: CASSPGELKSGYTF. In nucleotides, the CDR3 is TGTGCCAGCAGTCCAGGGGAATTAAAGTCGGGCTACACCTTC.

A word on this clonotype: A read error may explain this, as a much larger clone is one base away. The chain carries TRBV7-2 and TRBJ2-7; the D is unclear. The CDR3 totals 13 residues. Trimming removed 4 bases from V and 1 base from J, with 8 bases in between. Germline CDR1 reads SGHTA; CDR2 reads FQGNSA. In DNA form, the CDR3 reads TGTGCCAGCAGCTCCCGGCGGTCCTACGAGCAGTACTTC. This sequence encodes CASSSRRSYEQYF.

About this clonotype itself: Given a much more abundant clone one base away, this may be a read error. This chain joins TRBV24-1 and TRBJ2-2; D may be TRBD1 or TRBD2 (5 bases each). The CDR3 is 14 residues long. Germline lookup yields CDR1 KGHDR and CDR2 SFDVKD. CDR3: CATSDLRQTGDLFF. CDR3 in DNA: TGTGCCACCAGTGATTTGAGACAGACCGGGGACCTGTTTTTT.